This T cell receptor (beta chain) was captured in a study of T cells in localized non-small cell lung cancer. Some clones are missing from TCRdb's copy, which holds only in-frame ones; the method was immunoSEQ multiplex PCR. Of roughly 38,000 clones in the sample, 88% are singletons; the top ten hold over 2.5%. The CDR3 is made up of 14 amino acids. CDR1 and CDR2 (germline): GTSNPN, SVGIG (reference sequence). Unmatched junction bases numbered 3, after V lost 3 bases and J lost 2 bases. Study observations and caveats: Detection in adjacent lung was observed for a median roughly 57 of the top 100 tumor clones.

A word on this clone: No antigen is known for it.

Sequences were derived from peripheral blood, sampled before any cancer treatment. The rearrangement uses TRBV30 and TRBJ2-7; 11 bases match TRBD2. The TCR originated in a female donor older than 55 with stage I squamous cell lung carcinoma. The CDR3 loop reads CAWRVAGGTYEQYF. The CDR3 coding sequence is TGTGCCTGGAGGGTAGCGGGAGGGACCTACGAGCAGTACTTC.